These T cell receptor beta chains were read from a single sample in a study of T cells after yellow fever vaccination. From the 5' RACE reads, TCRdb called clonotypes with MiXCR, one entry per CDR3 protein. Among under 600,000 distinct CDR3 sequences listed, roughly 14% were seen once. The sample in question was PBMCs, obtained on the day of the yellow fever booster vaccination. The receptors come from a man aged 30-40 years who received the YFV17D yellow fever vaccine. Each CDR3 is given with its conserved first and last residue. The D gene is left open where the match is weak. Expanded clones are given a class, and other clones once, few, many or no size at all.

>.|TRBV19|TRBJ2-1|few
CASTSLLHNEQFF
TGTGCCAGTACCTCCCTACTTCACAATGAGCAGTTCTTC
>.|TRBV15|TRBJ2-7|few
CATSRATDEQYF
TGTGCCACCAGCAGAGCCACTGACGAGCAGTACTTC
>TRBD2|TRBV29-1|TRBJ2-1|few
CSVSRPGLADNEQFF
TGCAGCGTGTCCCGTCCGGGACTAGCGGACAATGAGCAGTTCTTC
>TRBD2|TRBV6-1|TRBJ2-1|.
CASRGLAGVNEQFF
TGTGCCAGCCGGGGACTAGCGGGAGTAAATGAGCAGTTCTTC
>TRBD1|TRBV4-3|TRBJ2-2|few
CASSPRDRGRTGELFF
TGCGCCAGCAGCCCCCGGGACAGGGGACGAACCGGGGAGCTGTTTTTT
>TRBD2|TRBV20-1|TRBJ2-1|.
CSARTGTSGFEQFF
TGCAGTGCTAGAACCGGGACTAGCGGGTTTGAGCAGTTCTTC
>TRBD1|TRBV5-1|TRBJ1-4|.
CASSPDRGEKLFF
TGCGCCAGCAGCCCTGACAGGGGTGAAAAACTGTTTTTT
>.|TRBV15|TRBJ2-2|few
CATSKGPPTGELFF
TGTGCCACCAGCAAAGGACCACCCACCGGGGAGCTGTTTTTT
>TRBD2|TRBV7-2|TRBJ2-2|few
CASSLMQGLLNTGELFF
TGTGCCAGCAGCTTAATGCAGGGACTACTGAACACCGGGGAGCTGTTTTTT
>TRBD1|TRBV10-3|TRBJ1-4|.
CAISTGGEEKLFF
TGTGCCATTTCTACAGGGGGCGAAGAAAAACTGTTTTTT
>TRBD1|TRBV20-1|TRBJ2-7|few
CSASPTSYRGLDEQYF
TGCAGTGCTAGCCCCACCTCATACAGGGGCCTAGACGAGCAGTACTTC
>.|TRBV10-2|TRBJ2-2|.
CASSENRGGTGELFF
TGCGCCAGCAGTGAGAACAGGGGGGGGACCGGGGAGCTGTTTTTT
>TRBD1|TRBV2|TRBJ1-2|.
CASMAGGYGYTF
TGTGCCAGCATGGCAGGGGGCTATGGCTACACCTTC
>.|TRBV7-9|TRBJ2-7|.
CASSPMRGSAYEQYF
TGTGCCAGCAGCCCCATGAGGGGATCCGCCTACGAGCAGTACTTC
>TRBD1|TRBV20-1|TRBJ1-1|.
CSAGDRGAGNTEAFF
TGCAGTGCTGGTGACAGGGGGGCGGGGAACACTGAAGCTTTCTTT
>.|TRBV11-2|TRBJ2-5|.
CASSYLDSPGAQYF
TGTGCCAGCAGCTACCTGGACAGTCCGGGGGCCCAGTACTTC
>.|TRBV6-2/TRBV6-3|TRBJ2-4|.
CASSSSADKNIQYF
TGTGCCAGCAGTTCTAGCGCCGACAAAAACATTCAGTACTTC
>TRBD2|TRBV20-1|TRBJ2-5|.
CSATTPGGGSGKTQYF
TGCAGTGCCACTACTCCGGGAGGGGGGAGTGGAAAGACCCAGTACTTC
>TRBD1|TRBV6-1|TRBJ1-2|.
CASSKTGEWSYGYTF
TGTGCCAGCAGTAAGACAGGGGAGTGGAGCTATGGCTACACCTTC
>.|TRBV6-1|TRBJ1-5|few
CASMGSGGNQPQHF
TGTGCCAGCATGGGTTCGGGGGGCAATCAGCCCCAGCATTTT
>TRBD2|TRBV25-1|TRBJ2-1|many
CASSGGRSYNEQFF
TGTGCCAGCAGTGGCGGGAGATCCTACAATGAGCAGTTCTTC
>.|TRBV20-1|TRBJ2-5|few
CSASRGSQETQYF
TGCAGTGCTAGTCGCGGGTCTCAAGAGACCCAGTACTTC
>.|TRBV20-1|TRBJ2-3|.
CSAREWGPDTQYF
TGCAGTGCTAGAGAATGGGGTCCAGATACGCAGTATTTT
>.|TRBV6-1|TRBJ2-3|.
CASSAALSGVSTDTQYF
TGTGCCAGCAGCGCCGCCCTCTCAGGAGTTAGCACAGATACGCAGTATTTT
>.|TRBV24-1|TRBJ2-1|once
CATRYGQSLYNEQFF
TGTGCCACCAGATACGGACAGTCCTTATACAATGAGCAGTTCTTC
>TRBD1|TRBV6-5|TRBJ1-6|few
CASSHRGRGSPLHF
TGTGCCAGCAGTCACAGGGGAAGAGGCTCACCCCTCCACTTT
>.|TRBV27|TRBJ1-2|.
CASSTLADPSMRYTF
TGTGCCAGCAGTACGTTGGCAGACCCCTCTATGCGCTACACCTTC